Following are 30 T cell receptor beta chains from one sample sequenced in a study of cytomegalovirus exposure and HLA in healthy donors. It was with 60 Vbeta and 13 Jbeta primers that the PCR ran. TCRdb keeps only in-frame clones here, not all; method: immunoSEQ multiplex PCR. Among about 140,000 clones listed, 76% were seen once. The specimen sequenced was PBMCs. The receptor source for this set is a female donor in good health and CMV-seropositive.

Only one count was recorded for this clone. The chain couples TRBV5-4 to TRBJ2-3, with 10 bases fitting TRBD1. This CDR3 is 15 amino acids long. Germline V gene data show CDR1 as SGHNT and CDR2 as YYREEE (reference sequence). V gave up 3 bases and J gave up 1 base; unmatched junction bases: 2. CDR3 region: CASSYGTGGTDTQYF. CDR3 bases: TGTGCCAGCAGCTACGGGACAGGGGGCACAGATACGCAGTATTTT.

DNA of the CDR3: TGTGCCAGCAGCTTGAATTCTTTGGGCGCGAATCAGCCCCAGCATTTT. It translates to CASSLNSLGANQPQHF. The chain has TRBV5-5 and TRBJ1-5; D is ambiguous. The CDR3 contains 16 residues. CDR1 and CDR2 from the germline V gene are SGHKS and YYEKEE (reference sequence). Trimming cost V 1 base and J 4 bases, with 15 bases left between them.

This clone has at least ten counts. The chain carries TRBV7-9 and TRBJ2-7; TRBD2 aligns across 11 bases. The V segment lost 5 bases and the J segment 7 bases; nucleotides outside the gene matches: 13. This CDR3 spans 16 amino acids. Germline V CDR1 and CDR2: SEHNR, FQNEAQ (reference sequence). The CDR3 sequence is CASSLGLAGGSREQYF. The CDR3 coding sequence is TGTGCCAGCAGCCTAGGGCTAGCGGGAGGAAGCCGTGAGCAGTACTTC.

Here the CDR3 reads CASRTTGTGSTDTQYF. The CDR3 nucleotides read TGTGCCAGCAGAACGACCGGGACAGGGAGCACAGATACGCAGTATTTT. The chain employs TRBV6-6 and TRBJ2-3; TRBD1 matches at 9 bases. Germline-derived CDR1 and CDR2 are MNHNY and SVGAGI (reference sequence). Trimming cost V 6 bases and J 0 bases; bases outside gene matches: 7. CDR3 length: 16 amino acids.

The chain is built from TRBV6-5 and TRBJ1-2; 8 nucleotides match TRBD1. In germline, CDR1 is MNHEY, CDR2 SVGAGI. The CDR3 consists of 14 residues. The V and J ends lost 4 bases and 6 bases, in that order; junction bases with no gene match: 7. For the CDR3, the DNA is TGTGCCAGCAGTTCCTTGGACAGGGTCAATGGCTACACCTTC. It specifies CASSSLDRVNGYTF.

The CDR3 nucleotides are TGTGCCATCAGTCCCCCAGCGGGCGGGAGGGCCCTTGATACGCAGTATTTT. This translates into CAISPPAGGRALDTQYF. The chain links TRBV10-3 to TRBJ2-3, with TRBD2 identical over 9 bases. The germline V gene has CDR1 ENHRY and CDR2 SYGVKD. Losses at the gene ends were 5 bases for V and 6 bases for J; bases not matched to a gene: 15. This CDR3 has 17 amino acids.

This clone was found once. The chain employs TRBV7-7 and TRBJ2-5; no reliable D call. V lost 5 bases to trimming and J lost 5 bases, with 15 bases between them. CDR3 size: 14 residues. Looked up from germline, CDR1 is SSHAT and CDR2 is FNYEAQ (reference sequence). This CDR3 reads CASSPGSDLETQYF. DNA of the CDR3: TGTGCCAGCAGCCCCGGTAGTGATTTGGAGACCCAGTACTTC.

V is TRBV29-1 and J is TRBJ2-7, with 8 bases aligning to TRBD2. With V trimmed by 1 base and J by 2 bases, 4 bases remained unmatched. The CDR3 extends over 14 amino acids. Germline V gene lookup returns CDR1 SQVTM and CDR2 ANQGSEA. The CDR3 DNA reads TGCAGCGTTGAAGCGGGAGGGCCTCCCTACGAGCAGTACTTC. Translated, it gives CSVEAGGPPYEQYF.

This chain joins TRBV4-1 and TRBJ2-1; 7 nucleotides align to TRBD2. The CDR3 spans 15 residues. V lost 1 base to trimming and J lost 4 bases; unmatched junction nucleotides: 4. Germline V gene lookup returns CDR1 MGHRA and CDR2 YSYEKL. The CDR3 sequence is CASSQGGGYYNEQFF. The DNA for the CDR3 is TGCGCCAGCAGCCAAGGGGGGGGGTATTACAATGAGCAGTTCTTC.

The genes are TRBV18 and TRBJ2-3; no reliable D call. V was clipped by 9 bases and J by 4 bases, with 17 bases between them. Looked up from germline, CDR1 is KGHSH and CDR2 is LQKENI. There are 14 residues in the CDR3. The CDR3 region has the DNA TGTGCCAGTATTTTAAGTCGTTCGGCAGATACGCAGTATTTT. It translates to CASILSRSADTQYF.

The genes are TRBV5-1 and TRBJ2-7; tentative D call: TRBD2 (6 bases). Germline V lookup: CDR1 SGHRS, CDR2 YFSETQ. This CDR3 has 14 amino acids. The V gene lost 0 bases and the J gene lost 4 bases, with 11 bases spanning the gap. The CDR3 DNA reads as TGCGCCAGCAGCTTGGCCGGGAGTATTTACGAGCAGTACTTC. It translates to CASSLAGSIYEQYF.

The chain uses TRBV2 and TRBJ2-1; 7 nucleotides line up with TRBD2. Germline CDR1 SNHLY, CDR2 FYNNEI. Trimming cost V 7 bases and J 6 bases; bases outside gene matches: 12. The CDR3 totals 15 residues. CDR3 in amino acids: CASTLRVAGTNEQFF. The CDR3 nucleotides are TGTGCCAGCACCCTCAGGGTAGCGGGTACCAATGAGCAGTTCTTC. Together with reference TRBV2 and TRBJ2-1, the CDR3 gives the full variable domain: EPEVTQTPSHQVTQMGQEVILRCVPISNHLYFYWYRQILGQKVEFLVSFYNNEISEKSEIFDDQFSVERPDGSNFTLKIRSTKLEDSAMYFCASTLRVAGTNEQFFGPGTRLTVL.

The CDR3 loop reads CASSVQTGRSGYTF. CDR3 sequence (DNA): TGTGCCAGCAGTGTGCAGACAGGGAGGTCTGGCTACACCTTC. The chain links TRBV2 to TRBJ1-2; 7 bases align to TRBD1. Germline trimming cut 4 bases from V and 7 bases from J; bases unmatched to any gene: 9. Germline values: CDR1 SNHLY, CDR2 FYNNEI. The CDR3 has 14 amino acids.

The chain links TRBV5-4 to TRBJ2-7, with 8 bases aligning to TRBD1. The junction had 7 bases not matched to a gene; V was cut back by 3 bases and J by 2 bases. Germline assignment: CDR1 SGHNT and CDR2 YYREEE (reference sequence). This CDR3 has 15 residues. The CDR3 DNA follows: TGTGCCAGCAGCTCCAGGACAGGGCAAACCTACGAGCAGTACTTC. This sequence encodes CASSSRTGQTYEQYF.

The rearrangement joins TRBV2 to TRBJ1-5; 9 nucleotides match TRBD1. Germline CDR1 SNHLY, CDR2 FYNNEI. This CDR3 has 14 residues. Trimming removed 4 bases from V and 6 bases from J; junction bases left unmatched: 4. CDR3 amino acids: CASSGTGERQPQHF. CDR3 in DNA: TGTGCCAGCAGTGGGACAGGGGAGCGTCAGCCCCAGCATTTT.

The chain carries TRBV2 and TRBJ2-4; weak D call: TRBD2 (5 bases). CDR1 SNHLY and CDR2 FYNNEI come from the germline V gene. V was cut by 4 bases and J by 9 bases, with 19 bases left in between. This CDR3 is 15 amino acids long. CDR3 amino acids: CASSVSLGSRGIQYF. CDR3 DNA sequence: TGTGCCAGCAGTGTTAGTTTGGGTAGCCGGGGCATTCAGTACTTC.

The chain has TRBV4-1 and TRBJ2-3; tentative D call: TRBD2 (5 bases). The V and J ends lost 3 bases and 6 bases respectively, with 16 bases between them. The CDR3 runs 15 residues. CDR1 and CDR2 from the germline V gene are MGHRA and YSYEKL. CDR3 protein: CASSQPVRGEDTQYF. Written as DNA, the CDR3 is TGCGCCAGCAGCCAGCCTGTACGGGGTGAGGATACGCAGTATTTT.

This sequence joins TRBV28 and TRBJ2-7; maybe TRBD1 (5 bases). Germline V lookup: CDR1 MDHEN, CDR2 SYDVKM. Between the trimmed V and J ends, which lost 4 bases and 0 bases, there was a span of 25 bases. The CDR3 is 19 amino acids. The CDR3 protein is CASSSYPPPTDTSSYEQYF. CDR3 nucleotide sequence: TGTGCCAGCAGTTCTTACCCTCCTCCGACAGACACCAGCTCCTACGAGCAGTACTTC.

The V and J genes are TRBV6-1 and TRBJ2-5; 11 nucleotides line up with TRBD2. The DNA end favors TRBJ2-7, so the J call may be wrong. CDR3 length: 15 residues. Germline V CDR1 and CDR2: MNHNS, SASEGT. The CDR3 here is CASSEGTSGSYEQYF. As DNA, the CDR3 is TGTGCCAGCAGTGAGGGGACTAGCGGATCCTACGAGCAGTACTTC.

Points on this clone: This may come from a read error, since a much larger clone is one base off. The chain employs TRBV10-1 and TRBJ1-2; D not resolved. This CDR3 has 13 residues. V lost 7 bases to trimming and J lost 0 bases, with 9 bases between them. Germline CDR1 and CDR2: WNHNN and SYGVQD (reference sequence). The CDR3 spells CASNDGANYGYTF. The CDR3 DNA reads TGCGCCAGCAATGATGGAGCTAACTATGGCTACACCTTC.

The chain employs TRBV2 and TRBJ2-5; the match to TRBD2 covers 12 bases. V shed 10 bases, J shed 5 bases, and the junction held 8 bases outside the gene matches. In germline, CDR1 is SNHLY, CDR2 FYNNEI. This CDR3 region has 14 residues. DNA of the CDR3: TGTGCCACCTCTTCACTAGCGGGGGGTGAGACCCAGTACTTC. It specifies CATSSLAGGETQYF.

This rearrangement joins TRBV6-4 to TRBJ2-1; TRBD2 aligns across 8 bases. Looked up from germline, CDR1 is MRHNA and CDR2 is SNTAGT. The CDR3 covers 18 residues. The ends lost 2 bases at V and 0 bases at J; junction bases unmatched: 9. The CDR3 DNA sequence: TGTGCCAGCAGTGACGAACCTAGCGGGTCGGGCTCCTACAATGAGCAGTTCTTC. Its protein is CASSDEPSGSGSYNEQFF.

The chain links TRBV27 to TRBJ1-1; a possible D gene is TRBD1 (5 bases). Trimming removed 7 bases at V and 4 bases at J, with 13 bases between. The CDR3 length is 13 residues. Germline CDR1 and CDR2: MNHEY and SMNVEV (reference sequence). CDR3 coding DNA: TGTGCCAGCAATCAGAGGGGAGGCACTGAAGCTTTCTTT. This encodes CASNQRGGTEAFF.

The chain recombines TRBV27 with TRBJ2-6; 8 nucleotides align to TRBD1. Trimming cost V 6 bases and J 3 bases; bases outside gene matches: 10. The CDR3 runs to 17 residues. CDR1 and CDR2 from the germline V gene are MNHEY and SMNVEV (reference sequence). The DNA for the CDR3 is TGTGCCAGCAGAACTGGACAGGGATCTGGTGGGGCCAACGTCCTGACTTTC. Residues: CASRTGQGSGGANVLTF.

This rearrangement joins TRBV4-1 to TRBJ2-7; possibly TRBD2 for D (5 bases). The CDR3 loop spans 17 amino acids. Trimming cost V 0 bases and J 0 bases, with 15 bases left between them. Germline CDR1 is MGHRA and CDR2 is YSYEKL. CDR3: CASSQDERVHSSYEQYF. The CDR3 DNA reads as TGCGCCAGCAGCCAAGATGAGAGGGTTCACTCCTCCTACGAGCAGTACTTC.

This clone was counted only a few times. The chain joins TRBV6-6 to TRBJ1-2; D not resolved. The CDR3 is 14 residues long. CDR1 MNHNY and CDR2 SVGAGI come from the germline V gene (reference sequence). The V gene lost 4 bases and the J gene lost 0 bases, with 9 bases spanning the gap. In DNA form, the CDR3 reads TGTGCCAGCAGTTGGTCTCAGTCTAACTATGGCTACACCTTC. Its protein product is CASSWSQSNYGYTF.

The V and J genes are TRBV21-1 and TRBJ1-5; the D call of TRBD1 is as the table states it, not checked on the DNA. TRBV21-1 is tagged as a pseudogene. The CDR3 length is 16 residues. The DNA of the CDR3 is TGTGCCAGCAGCAAAGGGTGGACAGCCAGCAATCAGCCCCAGCATTTT. Translation: CASSKGWTASNQPQHF.

This chain's CDR3 is CASSRGWELFF. As DNA, the CDR3 is TGTGCCAGCAGCCGAGGGTGGGAGCTGTTTTTT. The rearrangement joins TRBV9 to TRBJ2-2; possibly TRBD2 for D (5 bases). V gave up 4 bases and J gave up 9 bases, with 7 bases separating them. This CDR3 is built from 11 residues. Looked up from germline, CDR1 is SGDLS and CDR2 is YYNGEE.

The genes are TRBV18 and TRBJ2-2, with 14 bases aligning to TRBD2. J gave up 6 bases and V 4 bases, and 4 bases lay outside the gene matches. This CDR3 has 16 residues. Germline values: CDR1 KGHSH, CDR2 LQKENI. The CDR3: CASSQPGLAGAGELFF. The CDR3 coding sequence is TGTGCCAGCTCACAACCGGGACTAGCGGGAGCCGGGGAGCTGTTTTTT.

The chain combines TRBV27 with TRBJ2-2; 7 bases align to TRBD2. Trimming removed 1 base from V and 5 bases from J; junction bases left unmatched: 7. The CDR3 contains 16 residues. The germline V gene has CDR1 MNHEY and CDR2 SMNVEV (reference sequence). The CDR3 DNA reads as TGTGCCAGCAGTTTATATCCCGCGGGGGAGACCGGGGAGCTGTTTTTT. Translating gives CASSLYPAGETGELFF.